Below, 18 T cell receptor beta chains from the same sample are listed, as sequenced in a study of post-analysis software for immune sequencing data (dated by TCRdb to the mid-2010s). Study-level results and caveats: A handful of TRBV segments, including TRBV5-6, TRBV5-1 and TRBV20-1, were significantly more frequent in patients than controls.

The library was built by means of PCR. Sequencer: Illumina HiSeq 2500. To reduce PCR and sequencing biases, unique molecular identifiers were incorporated into the TCR beta cDNA libraries. The public reads were run again by TCRdb, first through fastp at Q25 and then through MiXCR, and only productive beta chains were kept. Each record represents a unique CDR3 protein, reported with the most common genes and DNA among its rows. In all, the sample holds roughly 650,000 distinct CDR3 sequences, and 59% of those were seen once. The top ten constitute around 11% of the sample. Which antigens these TCRs recognize remains unknown. The sequenced sample consisted of blood. Receptor source: a girl aged 2 to 10 with multiple sclerosis.

The chain links TRBV5-1 to TRBJ2-5, with TRBD2 matching over 8 bases. Matching the DNA end better, TRBJ2-7 makes the J call doubtful. The CDR3 is 16 residues long. Germline V lookup: CDR1 SGHRS, CDR2 YFSETQ. CDR3 sequence: CASSPREALGSDEQYF. CDR3 sequence (DNA): TGCGCCAGCAGCCCGCGGGAGGCGTTAGGATCCGACGAGCAGTACTTC.

This clonotype was detected a few times. The genes are TRBV29-1 and TRBJ2-7; D perhaps matches TRBD1 (7 bases). V lost 4 bases and J 4 bases, leaving 14 bases between the germline ends. The CDR3 spans 13 residues. Germline assignment: CDR1 SQVTM and CDR2 ANQGSEA. CDR3 loop: CSVVKQGRYEQYF. The DNA for the CDR3 is TGCAGCGTTGTCAAACAGGGGAGGTACGAGCAGTACTTC.

This clonotype has more than one count but fewer than ten. The chain employs TRBV20-1 and TRBJ2-7; D gene unclear. This CDR3 comprises 13 residues. The V end was cut by 1 base, the J end by 4 bases, with 11 bases between. Germline V CDR1 and CDR2: DFQATT, SNEGSKA (reference sequence). The CDR3: CSARGPESYEQYF. The DNA for the CDR3 is TGCAGTGCTAGAGGGCCTGAAAGTTACGAGCAGTACTTC.

This clonotype showed up just a few times. The rearrangement joins TRBV6-6 to TRBJ1-1; perhaps TRBD1 as D (5 bases). Trimming cost V 2 bases and J 4 bases, with 8 bases left between them. Germline lookup yields CDR1 MNHNY and CDR2 SVGAGI (reference sequence). The CDR3 covers 13 residues. CDR3: CASSYRGGTEAFF. The CDR3, as DNA: TGTGCCAGCAGTTACCGCGGGGGCACTGAAGCTTTCTTT.

The chain couples TRBV12-3 or TRBV12-4 to TRBJ1-1; D ambiguous. The CDR3 is 15 amino acids. Trimming removed 6 bases at V and 1 base at J, with 15 bases between. The chain's CDR3 is CASRFDPPANTEAFF. Written as DNA, the CDR3 is TGTGCCAGCAGGTTCGATCCACCGGCGAACACTGAAGCTTTCTTT.

V is TRBV29-1 and J is TRBJ2-6, with 7 bases matching TRBD1. The CDR3 sequence is 14 residues long. Germline V lookup: CDR1 SQVTM, CDR2 ANQGSEA. After removal of 4 bases from V and 3 bases from J, the junction contained 3 bases not matched to a gene. DNA of the CDR3: TGCAGCGTTGGAGGGGGCGGTGGGGCCAACGTCCTGACTTTC. As protein: CSVGGGGGANVLTF.

V and J are TRBV2 and TRBJ2-6; D unclear. Trimming shortened V by 6 bases and J by 3 bases, and 9 bases separated the two germline ends. There are 14 residues in the CDR3. Per germline, CDR1 SNHLY and CDR2 FYNNEI. CDR3 nucleotides: TGTGCCAGCAGAAGGAAATTTGGGGCCAACGTCCTGACTTTC. Its protein is CASRRKFGANVLTF.

J is TRBJ2-1 and V is TRBV5-1; the D call may be TRBD1 or TRBD2 (6 bases each). The CDR3 contains 16 residues. The germline V and J ends were trimmed by 0 bases and 6 bases, with 16 bases remaining between them. The germline CDR1 and CDR2 sequences are SGHRS and YFSETQ. The CDR3 region is CASSLAKRGPRNEQFF. The CDR3, as DNA: TGCGCCAGCAGCTTGGCCAAACGGGGGCCCCGCAATGAGCAGTTCTTC.

The chain has TRBV28 and TRBJ2-7; a weak D match, TRBD1 (6 bases). V lost 3 bases and J lost 1, with 16 bases in between. Germline values: CDR1 MDHEN, CDR2 SYDVKM. This CDR3 spans 16 amino acids. CDR3 nucleotides: TGTGCCAGCAGTTTGGCAGGGGCAATTTTATCCTACGAGCAGTACTTC. Its protein is CASSLAGAILSYEQYF.

V and J are TRBV29-1 and TRBJ1-2; weak D call: TRBD1 (5 bases). Deletions cut 5 bases from V and 8 bases from J, with 12 bases between. CDR1 is SQVTM, CDR2 ANQGSEA, per germline. The CDR3 is 11 amino acids. The CDR3 DNA reads TGCAGCGTTTTTAATACAGGAGGCTACACCTTC. Translation: CSVFNTGGYTF.

The genes are TRBV7-2 and TRBJ2-3, with TRBD1 as a possible D gene (6 bases). From germline, CDR1 is SGHTA and CDR2 FQGNSA. The CDR3 consists of 15 residues. V was cut by 5 bases and J by 6 bases, with 18 bases left in between. The CDR3 spells CASSPIDRRRDTQYF. The CDR3 DNA reads as TGTGCCAGCAGCCCAATCGACAGGCGCCGGGATACGCAGTATTTT.

This clonotype was observed a handful of times. The chain combines TRBV27 with TRBJ2-3; no clear D gene. Trimming shortened V by 3 bases and J by 1 base, and 11 bases separated the two germline ends. There are 15 residues in the CDR3. Germline lookup yields CDR1 MNHEY and CDR2 SMNVEV (reference sequence). CDR3 DNA: TGTGCCAGCAGTTTCCTCTCGCGGCGCACAGATACGCAGTATTTT. Translation: CASSFLSRRTDTQYF.

This clonotype was detected only a few times. The chain combines TRBV6-5 with TRBJ2-1; 8 nucleotides line up with TRBD2. This CDR3 has 20 amino acids. Trimming removed 0 bases from V and 5 bases from J; junction bases left unmatched: 18. Germline CDR1 MNHEY, CDR2 SVGAGI. CDR3 in amino acids: CASSYSQAGEGVRLNNEQFF. CDR3 sequence (DNA): TGTGCCAGCAGTTACTCGCAAGCGGGGGAGGGTGTCAGGCTGAACAATGAGCAGTTCTTC.

The chain recombines TRBV10-1 with TRBJ1-1, with 7 bases fitting TRBD1. CDR3 length equals 15 residues. J was trimmed by 4 bases and V by 2 bases; bases with no gene match: 7. Looked up from germline, CDR1 is WNHNN and CDR2 is SYGVQD (reference sequence). CDR3 loop: CASSETTGMGTEAFF. DNA of the CDR3: TGCGCCAGCAGTGAGACGACAGGGATGGGCACTGAAGCTTTCTTT.

J is TRBJ2-1 and V is TRBV5-1, with 12 positions matching TRBD2. This CDR3 region has 17 residues. Trimming removed 4 bases from V and 8 bases from J; junction bases left unmatched: 13. Germline CDR1 reads SGHRS; CDR2 reads YFSETQ. CDR3: CASSPPGLAGNSDEQFF. The CDR3 DNA sequence: TGCGCCAGCAGCCCCCCTGGACTAGCGGGGAACAGCGATGAGCAGTTCTTC.

This chain uses TRBV12-3 or TRBV12-4 with TRBJ2-3; a weak D match, TRBD2 (5 bases). The V and J ends lost 2 bases and 0 bases respectively, with 9 bases between them. The CDR3 is 15 residues long. The CDR3 bases are TGTGCCAGCAGTTTACAAGCGGCTAGCACAGATACGCAGTATTTT. This encodes CASSLQAASTDTQYF.

This clonotype was observed a few times. The chain carries TRBV11-2 and TRBJ2-7, with 8 bases identical to TRBD1. The V gene end was trimmed by 5 bases and the J gene end by 0 bases; junction bases not matched to a gene: 6. Per germline, CDR1 SGHAT and CDR2 FQNNGV. This CDR3 has 15 amino acids. The CDR3 nucleotides are TGTGCCAGCAGCGCAGCCGGGACAGGCTCCTACGAGCAGTACTTC. Its protein is CASSAAGTGSYEQYF.

This clonotype has only a few counts. The V call is TRBV29-1, the J call TRBJ2-1; D gene unclear. The CDR3 spans 10 residues. V dropped 6 bases and J dropped 9 bases, with 9 bases sitting between them. Germline-derived CDR1 and CDR2 are SQVTM and ANQGSEA. The CDR3 nucleotides are TGCAGCGTCCCGGATGGTGAGCAGTTCTTC. It translates to CSVPDGEQFF.